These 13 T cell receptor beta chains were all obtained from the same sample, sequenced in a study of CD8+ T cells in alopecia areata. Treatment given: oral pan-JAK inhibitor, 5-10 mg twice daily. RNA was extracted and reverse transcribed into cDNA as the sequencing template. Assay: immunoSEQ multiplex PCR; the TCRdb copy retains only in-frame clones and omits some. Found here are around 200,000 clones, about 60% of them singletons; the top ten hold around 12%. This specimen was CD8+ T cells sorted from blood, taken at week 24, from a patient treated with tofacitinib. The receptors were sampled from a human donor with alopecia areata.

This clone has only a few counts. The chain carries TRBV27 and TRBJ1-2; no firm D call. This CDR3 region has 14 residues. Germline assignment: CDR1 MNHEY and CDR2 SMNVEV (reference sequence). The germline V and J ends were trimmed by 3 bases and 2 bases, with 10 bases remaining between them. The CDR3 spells CASSFIPLNYGYTF. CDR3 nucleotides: TGTGCCAGCAGTTTTATCCCTCTGAACTATGGCTACACCTTC.

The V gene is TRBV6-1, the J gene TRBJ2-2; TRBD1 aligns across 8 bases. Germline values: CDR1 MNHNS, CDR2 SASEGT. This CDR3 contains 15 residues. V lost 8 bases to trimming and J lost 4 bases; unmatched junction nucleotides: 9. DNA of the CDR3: TGTGCCAGCTCTCGGCCAGGGGGCATCACCGGGGAGCTGTTTTTT. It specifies CASSRPGGITGELFF.

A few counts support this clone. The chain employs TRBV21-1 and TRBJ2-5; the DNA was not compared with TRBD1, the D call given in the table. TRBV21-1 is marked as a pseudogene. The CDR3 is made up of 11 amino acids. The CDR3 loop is CANQGGETQYF. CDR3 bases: TGTGCCAACCAGGGTGGGGAGACCCAGTACTTC.

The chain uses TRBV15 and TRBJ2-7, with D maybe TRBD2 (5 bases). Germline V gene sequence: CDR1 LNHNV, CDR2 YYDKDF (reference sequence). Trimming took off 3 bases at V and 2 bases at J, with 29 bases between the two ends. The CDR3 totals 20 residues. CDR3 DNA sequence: TGTGCCACCAGCAGTCTCGCGGTGGAGGACGGCCCCTTGGATCCCTACGAGCAGTACTTC. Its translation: CATSSLAVEDGPLDPYEQYF.

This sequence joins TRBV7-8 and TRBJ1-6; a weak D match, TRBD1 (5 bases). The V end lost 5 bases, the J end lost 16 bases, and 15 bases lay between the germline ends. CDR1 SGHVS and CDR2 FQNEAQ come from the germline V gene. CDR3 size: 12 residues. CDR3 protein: CASSTDGGLLHF. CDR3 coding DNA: TGTGCCAGCAGCACGGACGGGGGACTTCTCCACTTT.

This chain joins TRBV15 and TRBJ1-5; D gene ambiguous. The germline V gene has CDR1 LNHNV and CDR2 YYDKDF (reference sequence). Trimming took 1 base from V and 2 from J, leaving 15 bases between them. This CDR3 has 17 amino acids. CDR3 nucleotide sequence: TGTGCCACCAGCAGAGTCGGGCAGGTGGTGGGCAATCAGCCCCAGCATTTT. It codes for CATSRVGQVVGNQPQHF.

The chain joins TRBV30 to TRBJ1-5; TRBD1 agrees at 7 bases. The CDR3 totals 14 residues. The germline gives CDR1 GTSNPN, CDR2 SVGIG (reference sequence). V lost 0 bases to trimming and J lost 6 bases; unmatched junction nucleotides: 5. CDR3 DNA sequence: TGTGCCTGGAGTGTACTGCAGGGGGGTCAGCCCCAGCATTTT. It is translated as CAWSVLQGGQPQHF.

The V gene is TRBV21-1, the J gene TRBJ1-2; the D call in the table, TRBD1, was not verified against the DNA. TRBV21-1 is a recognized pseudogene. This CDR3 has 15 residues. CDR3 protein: CASSDRTGSGYGYTF. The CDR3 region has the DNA TGTGCCAGCAGCGACCGGACAGGGTCGGGCTATGGCTACACCTTC.

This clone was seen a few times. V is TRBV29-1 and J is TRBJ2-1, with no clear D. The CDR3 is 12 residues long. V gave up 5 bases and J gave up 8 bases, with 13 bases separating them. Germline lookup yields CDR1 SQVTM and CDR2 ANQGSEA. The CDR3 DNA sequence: TGCAGCGTTTTCCAGGATTGGGATGAGCAGTTCTTC. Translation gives CSVFQDWDEQFF.

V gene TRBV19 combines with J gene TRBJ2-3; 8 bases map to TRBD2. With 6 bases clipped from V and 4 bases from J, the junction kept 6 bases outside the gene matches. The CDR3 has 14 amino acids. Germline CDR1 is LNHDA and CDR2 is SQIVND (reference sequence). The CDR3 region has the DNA TGTGCCAGTAGCCAGACTAGCGCCTCAGATACGCAGTATTTT. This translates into CASSQTSASDTQYF.

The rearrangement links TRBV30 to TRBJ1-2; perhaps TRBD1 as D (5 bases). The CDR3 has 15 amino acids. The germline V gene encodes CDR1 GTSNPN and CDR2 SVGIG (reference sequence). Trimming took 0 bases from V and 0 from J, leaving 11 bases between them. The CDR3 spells CAWSVGQATNYGYTF. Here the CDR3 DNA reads TGTGCCTGGAGTGTGGGGCAGGCAACTAACTATGGCTACACCTTC. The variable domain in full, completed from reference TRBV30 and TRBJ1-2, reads SQTIHQWPATLVQPVGSPLSLECTVEGTSNPNLYWYRQAAGRGLQLLFYSVGIGQISSEVPQNLSASRPQDRQFILSSKKLLLSDSGFYLCAWSVGQATNYGYTFGSGTRLTVV.

As DNA, the CDR3 is TGCAGCGTTGTCCGGGACAGGGAAGGTGGCTACGAGCAGTACTTC. Amino acids: CSVVRDREGGYEQYF. V is TRBV29-1 and J is TRBJ2-7, with 9 nucleotides matching TRBD1. This CDR3 region has 15 residues. Germline V gene lookup returns CDR1 SQVTM and CDR2 ANQGSEA. V lost 4 bases, J lost 3 bases, and 10 bases stayed unmatched.

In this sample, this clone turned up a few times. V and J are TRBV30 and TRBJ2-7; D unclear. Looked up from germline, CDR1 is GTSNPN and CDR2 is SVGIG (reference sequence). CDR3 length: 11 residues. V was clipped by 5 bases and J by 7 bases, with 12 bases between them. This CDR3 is CAWARGWEQYF. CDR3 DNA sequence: TGTGCCTGGGCCCGTGGCTGGGAGCAGTACTTC. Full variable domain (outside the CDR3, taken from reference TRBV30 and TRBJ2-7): SQTIHQWPATLVQPVGSPLSLECTVEGTSNPNLYWYRQAAGRGLQLLFYSVGIGQISSEVPQNLSASRPQDRQFILSSKKLLLSDSGFYLCAWARGWEQYFGPGTRLTVT.